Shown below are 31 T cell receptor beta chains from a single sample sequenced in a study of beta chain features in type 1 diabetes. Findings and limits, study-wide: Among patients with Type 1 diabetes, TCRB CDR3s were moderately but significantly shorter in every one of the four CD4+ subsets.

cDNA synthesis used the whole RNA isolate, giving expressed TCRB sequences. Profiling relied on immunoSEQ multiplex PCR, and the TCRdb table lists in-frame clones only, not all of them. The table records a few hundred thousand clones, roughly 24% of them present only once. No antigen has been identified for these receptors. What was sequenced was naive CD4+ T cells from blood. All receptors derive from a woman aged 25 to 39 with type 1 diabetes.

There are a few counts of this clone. DNA of the CDR3: TGTGCCAGCAGCTTGATGGGAGGAGAGACCCAGTACTTC. Residues: CASSLMGGETQYF. The chain uses TRBV5-4 and TRBJ2-5, with D possibly TRBD2 on 6 matching bases. This CDR3 contains 13 residues. Germline V CDR1 and CDR2: SGHNT, YYREEE (reference sequence). Trimming removed 1 base at V and 4 bases at J, with 8 bases between. The full variable domain, with the rest looked up from reference TRBV5-4 and TRBJ2-5, is ETGVTQSPTHLIKTRGQQVTLRCSSQSGHNTVSWYQQALGQGPQFIFQYYREEENGRGNFPPRFSGLQFPNYSSELNVNALELDDSALYLCASSLMGGETQYFGPGTRLLVL.

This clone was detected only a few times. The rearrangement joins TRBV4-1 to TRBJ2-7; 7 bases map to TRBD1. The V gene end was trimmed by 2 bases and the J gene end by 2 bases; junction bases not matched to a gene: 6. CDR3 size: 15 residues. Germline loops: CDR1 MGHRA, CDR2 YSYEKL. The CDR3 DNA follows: TGCGCCAGCAGCCAACCCCAGGGGGTCCCCTACGAGCAGTACTTC. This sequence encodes CASSQPQGVPYEQYF.

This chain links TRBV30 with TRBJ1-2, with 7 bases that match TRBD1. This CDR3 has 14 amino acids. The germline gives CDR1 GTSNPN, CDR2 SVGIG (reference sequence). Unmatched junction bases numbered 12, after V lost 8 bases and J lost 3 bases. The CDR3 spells CARAAGGYDYGYTF. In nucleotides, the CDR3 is TGTGCCCGTGCTGCAGGGGGGTACGACTATGGCTACACCTTC.

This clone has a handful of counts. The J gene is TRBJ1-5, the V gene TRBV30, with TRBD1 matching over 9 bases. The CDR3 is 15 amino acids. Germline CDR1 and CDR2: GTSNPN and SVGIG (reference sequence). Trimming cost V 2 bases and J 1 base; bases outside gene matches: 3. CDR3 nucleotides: TGTGCCTGGAGTCCAGGACAGGGGAGCAATCAGCCCCAGCATTTT. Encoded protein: CAWSPGQGSNQPQHF.

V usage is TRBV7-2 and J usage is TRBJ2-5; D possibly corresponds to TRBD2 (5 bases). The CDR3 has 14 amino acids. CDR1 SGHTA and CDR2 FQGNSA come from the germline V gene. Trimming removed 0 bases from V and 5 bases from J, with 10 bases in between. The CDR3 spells CASSLARLAETQYF. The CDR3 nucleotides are TGTGCCAGCAGCTTAGCCCGGCTAGCTGAGACCCAGTACTTC.

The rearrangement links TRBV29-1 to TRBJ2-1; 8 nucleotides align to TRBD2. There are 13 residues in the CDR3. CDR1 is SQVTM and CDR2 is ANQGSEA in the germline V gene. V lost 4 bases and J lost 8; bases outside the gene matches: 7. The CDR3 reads CSVGGTRKDEQFF. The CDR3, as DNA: TGCAGCGTTGGCGGGACTAGAAAAGATGAGCAGTTCTTC.

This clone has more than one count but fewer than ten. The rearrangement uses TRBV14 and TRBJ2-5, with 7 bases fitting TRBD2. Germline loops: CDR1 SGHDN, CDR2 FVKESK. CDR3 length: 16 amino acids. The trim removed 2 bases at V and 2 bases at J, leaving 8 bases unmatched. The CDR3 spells CASSQRRLAAQETQYF. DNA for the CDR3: TGTGCCAGCAGCCAAAGGCGGCTAGCGGCGCAAGAGACCCAGTACTTC.

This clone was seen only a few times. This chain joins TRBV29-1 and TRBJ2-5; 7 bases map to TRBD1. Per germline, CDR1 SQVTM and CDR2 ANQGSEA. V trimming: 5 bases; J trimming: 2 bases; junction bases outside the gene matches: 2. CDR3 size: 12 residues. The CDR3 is CSVKGQQETQYF. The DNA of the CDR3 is TGCAGCGTTAAGGGACAGCAAGAGACCCAGTACTTC.

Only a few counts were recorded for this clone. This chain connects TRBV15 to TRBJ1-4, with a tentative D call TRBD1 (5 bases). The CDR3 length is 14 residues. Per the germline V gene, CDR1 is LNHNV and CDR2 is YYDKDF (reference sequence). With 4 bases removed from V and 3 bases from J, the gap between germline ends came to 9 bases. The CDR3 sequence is CATSIDRSNEKLFF. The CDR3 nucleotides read TGTGCCACCAGCATCGACAGATCTAATGAAAAACTGTTTTTT.

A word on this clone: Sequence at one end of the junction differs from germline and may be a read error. The CDR3 DNA is TGTGCTAGCAGCTTAGGGTTGAGCGGGGCCGGGGAGCTGTTTTTT. It is translated as CASSLGLSGAGELFF. The chain combines TRBV7-7 with TRBJ2-2; 7 bases are shared with TRBD2. The CDR3 contains 15 residues. CDR1 and CDR2 from the germline V gene are SSHAT and FNYEAQ (reference sequence).

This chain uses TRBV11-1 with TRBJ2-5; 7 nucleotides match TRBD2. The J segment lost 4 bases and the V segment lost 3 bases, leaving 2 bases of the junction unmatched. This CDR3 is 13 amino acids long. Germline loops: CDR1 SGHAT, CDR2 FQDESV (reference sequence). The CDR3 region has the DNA TGTGCCAGCAGCTTCTCGGGAGGAGAGACCCAGTACTTC. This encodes CASSFSGGETQYF.

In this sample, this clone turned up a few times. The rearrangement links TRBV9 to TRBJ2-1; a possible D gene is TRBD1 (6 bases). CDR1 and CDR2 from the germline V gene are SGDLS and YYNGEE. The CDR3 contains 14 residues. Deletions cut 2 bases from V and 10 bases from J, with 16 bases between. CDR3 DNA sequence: TGTGCCAGCAGCGTCCGCGGATTGAGGGGGGAGCAGTTCTTC. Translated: CASSVRGLRGEQFF.

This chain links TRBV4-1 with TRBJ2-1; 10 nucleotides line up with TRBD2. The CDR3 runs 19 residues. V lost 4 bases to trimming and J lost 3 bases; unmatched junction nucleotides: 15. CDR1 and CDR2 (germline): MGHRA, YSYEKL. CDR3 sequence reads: CASSPQRTSGPGYYNEQFF. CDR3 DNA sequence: TGCGCCAGCAGCCCCCAGAGGACTAGCGGTCCGGGGTACTACAATGAGCAGTTCTTC.

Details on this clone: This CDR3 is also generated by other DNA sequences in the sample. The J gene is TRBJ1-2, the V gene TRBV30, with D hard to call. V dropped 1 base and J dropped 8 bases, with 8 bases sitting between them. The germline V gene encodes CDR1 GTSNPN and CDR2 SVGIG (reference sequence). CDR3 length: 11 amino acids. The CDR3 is CAWSAGYGYTF. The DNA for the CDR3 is TGTGCCTGGAGTGCGGGGTACGGCTACACCTTC.

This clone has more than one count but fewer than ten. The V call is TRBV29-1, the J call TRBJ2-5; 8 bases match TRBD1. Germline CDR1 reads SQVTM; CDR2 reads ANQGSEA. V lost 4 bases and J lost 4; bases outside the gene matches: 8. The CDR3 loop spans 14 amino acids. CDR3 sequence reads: CSVVAQGAGETQYF. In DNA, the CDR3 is TGCAGCGTTGTGGCCCAGGGGGCGGGAGAGACCCAGTACTTC.

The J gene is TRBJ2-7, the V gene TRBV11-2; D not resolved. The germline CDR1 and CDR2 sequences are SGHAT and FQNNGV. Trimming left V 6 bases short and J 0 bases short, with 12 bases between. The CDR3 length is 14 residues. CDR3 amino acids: CASSFYRSSYEQYF. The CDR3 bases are TGTGCCAGCAGTTTTTACCGCAGCTCCTACGAGCAGTACTTC.

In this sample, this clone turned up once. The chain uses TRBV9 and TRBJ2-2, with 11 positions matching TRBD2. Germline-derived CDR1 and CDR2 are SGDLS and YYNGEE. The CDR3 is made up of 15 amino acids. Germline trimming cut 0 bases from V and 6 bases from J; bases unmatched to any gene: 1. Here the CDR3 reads CASSVGSGRAGELFF. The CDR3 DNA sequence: TGTGCCAGCAGCGTAGGTAGCGGGAGGGCCGGGGAGCTGTTTTTT.

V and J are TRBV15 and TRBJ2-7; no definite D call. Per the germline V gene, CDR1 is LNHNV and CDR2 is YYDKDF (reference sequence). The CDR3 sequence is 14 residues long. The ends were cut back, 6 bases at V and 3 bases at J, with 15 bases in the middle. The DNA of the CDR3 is TGTGCCACCAGTCTGAGGATGCATGACTACGAGCAGTACTTC. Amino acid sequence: CATSLRMHDYEQYF. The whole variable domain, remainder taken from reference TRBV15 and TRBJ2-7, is DAMVIQNPRYQVTQFGKPVTLSCSQTLNHNVMYWYQQKSSQAPKLLFHYYDKDFNNEADTPDNFQSRRPNTSFCFLDIRSPGLGDTAMYLCATSLRMHDYEQYFGPGTRLTVT.

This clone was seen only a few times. The CDR3 protein is CAISLRTDTQYF. The CDR3 DNA is TGTGCCATCAGCCTTCGCACAGATACGCAGTATTTT. This chain uses TRBV10-3 with TRBJ2-3; D gene uncertain. CDR1 is ENHRY, CDR2 SYGVKD, per germline. V lost 6 bases to trimming and J lost 1 base, with 5 bases between them. The CDR3 is 12 amino acids.

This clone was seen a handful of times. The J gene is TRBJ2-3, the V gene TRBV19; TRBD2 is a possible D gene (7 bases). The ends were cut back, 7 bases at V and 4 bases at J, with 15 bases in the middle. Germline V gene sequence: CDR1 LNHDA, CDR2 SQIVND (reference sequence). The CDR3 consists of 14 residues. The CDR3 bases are TGTGCCAGTACAGGGGAGGGACCTCCAGATACGCAGTATTTT. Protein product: CASTGEGPPDTQYF.

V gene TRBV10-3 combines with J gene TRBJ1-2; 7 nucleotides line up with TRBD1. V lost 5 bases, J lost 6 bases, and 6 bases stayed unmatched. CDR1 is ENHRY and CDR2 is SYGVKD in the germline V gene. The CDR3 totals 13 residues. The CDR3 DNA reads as TGTGCCATCAGTCCCGACAGGGAGGATGGCTACACCTTC. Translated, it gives CAISPDREDGYTF.

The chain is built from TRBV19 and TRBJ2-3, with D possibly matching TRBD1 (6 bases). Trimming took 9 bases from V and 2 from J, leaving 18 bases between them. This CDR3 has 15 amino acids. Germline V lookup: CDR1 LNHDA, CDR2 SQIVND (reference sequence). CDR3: CASRPPGDPTDTQYF. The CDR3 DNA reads TGTGCCAGCCGACCTCCAGGGGACCCCACAGATACGCAGTATTTT.

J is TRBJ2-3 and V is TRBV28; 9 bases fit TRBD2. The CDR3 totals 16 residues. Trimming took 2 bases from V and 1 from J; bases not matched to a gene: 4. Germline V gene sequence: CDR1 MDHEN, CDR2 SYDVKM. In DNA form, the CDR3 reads TGTGCCAGCAGTTTAGCGGGAGGGCCTGGCACAGATACGCAGTATTTT. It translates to CASSLAGGPGTDTQYF.

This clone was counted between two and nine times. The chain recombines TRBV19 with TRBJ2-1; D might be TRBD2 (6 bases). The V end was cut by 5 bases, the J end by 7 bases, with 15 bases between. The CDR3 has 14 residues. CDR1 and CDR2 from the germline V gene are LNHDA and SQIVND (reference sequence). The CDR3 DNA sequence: TGTGCCAGTAGTGATAAGGGACTTTATAATGAGCAGTTCTTC. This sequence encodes CASSDKGLYNEQFF.

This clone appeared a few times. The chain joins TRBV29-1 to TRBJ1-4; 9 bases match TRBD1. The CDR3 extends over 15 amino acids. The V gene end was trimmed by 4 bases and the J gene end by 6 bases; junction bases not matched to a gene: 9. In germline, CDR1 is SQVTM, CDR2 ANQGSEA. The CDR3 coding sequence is TGCAGCGTTGTTGACACCGGGACAGGGTATGAAAAACTGTTTTTT. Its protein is CSVVDTGTGYEKLFF.

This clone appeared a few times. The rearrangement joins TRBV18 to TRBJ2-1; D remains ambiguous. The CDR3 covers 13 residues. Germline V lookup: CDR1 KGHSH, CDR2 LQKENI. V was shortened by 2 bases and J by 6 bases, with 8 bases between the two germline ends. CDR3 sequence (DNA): TGTGCCAGCTCACCATTAACTTCCAATGAGCAGTTCTTC. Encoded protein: CASSPLTSNEQFF.

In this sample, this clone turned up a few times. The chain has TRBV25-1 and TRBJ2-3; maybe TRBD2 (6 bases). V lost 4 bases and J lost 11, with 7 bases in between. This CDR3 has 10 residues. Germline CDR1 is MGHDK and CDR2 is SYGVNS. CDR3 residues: CASSGTKQYF. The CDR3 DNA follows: TGTGCCAGCAGTGGGACTAAGCAGTATTTT.

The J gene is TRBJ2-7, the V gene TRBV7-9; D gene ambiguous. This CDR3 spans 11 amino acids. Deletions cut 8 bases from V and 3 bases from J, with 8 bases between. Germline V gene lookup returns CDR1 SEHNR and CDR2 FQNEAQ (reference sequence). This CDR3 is CASVNFYEQYF. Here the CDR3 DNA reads TGTGCCAGCGTCAATTTCTACGAGCAGTACTTC.

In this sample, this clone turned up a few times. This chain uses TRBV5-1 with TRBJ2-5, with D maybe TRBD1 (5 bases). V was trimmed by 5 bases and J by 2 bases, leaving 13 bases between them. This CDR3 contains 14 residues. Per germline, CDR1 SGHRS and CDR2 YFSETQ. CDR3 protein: CASRKDSFQETQYF. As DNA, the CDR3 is TGCGCCAGCAGGAAAGACAGCTTTCAAGAGACCCAGTACTTC.

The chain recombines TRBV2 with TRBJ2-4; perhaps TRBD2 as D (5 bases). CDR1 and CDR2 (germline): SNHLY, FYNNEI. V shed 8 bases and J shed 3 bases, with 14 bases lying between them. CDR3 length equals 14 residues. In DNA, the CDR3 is TGTGCCAGCCGACATTGGGAGCGCAAAAACATTCAGTACTTC. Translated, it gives CASRHWERKNIQYF.

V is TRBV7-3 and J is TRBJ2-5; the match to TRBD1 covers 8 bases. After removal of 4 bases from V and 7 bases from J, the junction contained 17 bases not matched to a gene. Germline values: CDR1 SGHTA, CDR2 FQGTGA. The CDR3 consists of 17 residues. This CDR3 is CASSSSPGTGGSGTQYF. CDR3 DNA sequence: TGTGCCAGCAGCTCATCGCCCGGGACAGGCGGGTCGGGGACCCAGTACTTC.